The clone carrying this T cell receptor (beta chain) has just a few counts. What it binds is unknown. Time point of the sample: patch test 1, 2 weeks after DPC sensitization. The treatment here: therapeutic diphenylcyclopropenone sensitization with weekly scalp DPC. Total RNA was isolated from unfractionated whole blood. Germline assignment: CDR1 DFQATT and CDR2 SNEGSKA (reference sequence). The ends were cut back, 0 bases at V and 1 base at J, with 8 bases in the middle. This CDR3 has 14 amino acids. The sample belongs to a study of human T cells and chemical hapten exposure. Study observations and caveats: Positive correlation was observed between PT1 expanded TCR counts and patch test score. Given that the donors had alopecia, their immune response may differ from that seen in healthy people.

The library gave individual cDNA molecules unique molecular identifiers. MiXCR, applied by TCRdb to the RACE reads, yields one record per CDR3 protein. Here the sample spans some 400,000 distinct CDR3 sequences, around 4.8% being singletons. The clonotype originates from a woman in her 50s with alopecia areata. Some clones in this sample may be carry-over from other donors' samples. This sample comprised whole blood, obtained in connection with sensitization to the hapten diphenylcyclopropenone (DPC). The chain uses TRBV20-1 and TRBJ2-3, with D possibly TRBD2 on 5 matching bases. The CDR3 DNA reads TGCAGTGCTAGAGAAGGTAGCGGCACAGATACGCAGTATTTT. The encoded protein is CSAREGSGTDTQYF.